These 5 T cell receptor beta chains share one sample of origin, sequenced in a study of cytomegalovirus exposure and HLA in healthy donors. The PCR made use of 60 Vbeta and 13 Jbeta primers. The data were produced by immunoSEQ multiplex PCR, yet TCRdb's version contains in-frame clones alone and is incomplete. The sample yields under 200,000 clones, 75% to 90% seen once. Sequenced sample: PBMCs. Every receptor here comes from a boy aged 2 to 10 in good health and CMV-seronegative.

This rearrangement joins TRBV28 to TRBJ1-1; D is perhaps TRBD1 (5 bases). CDR1 and CDR2 (germline): MDHEN, SYDVKM. This CDR3 comprises 17 residues. Trimming took 4 bases from V and 1 from J, leaving 19 bases between them. The CDR3, as DNA: TGTGCCAGCAGTTCACGGGGGGGTTTGATACAGAACACTGAAGCTTTCTTT. This codes for CASSSRGGLIQNTEAFF.

The chain combines TRBV6-1 with TRBJ1-5; TRBD1 agrees at 7 bases. Per the germline V gene, CDR1 is MNHNS and CDR2 is SASEGT. The CDR3 is made up of 15 amino acids. The V and J ends lost 2 bases and 1 base, in that order; junction bases with no gene match: 2. CDR3: CASSEKGQSNQPQHF. CDR3 sequence (DNA): TGTGCCAGCAGTGAAAAGGGACAGAGCAATCAGCCCCAGCATTTT.

This chain links TRBV5-6 with TRBJ1-2; D unclear. Germline values: CDR1 SGHDT, CDR2 YYEEEE. V lost 4 bases to trimming and J lost 8 bases, with 15 bases between them. This CDR3 region has 13 residues. In DNA form, the CDR3 reads TGTGCCAGCAGCCCCGCCACGATACTCGGCTACACCTTC. This gives the protein CASSPATILGYTF.

The rearrangement joins TRBV11-2 to TRBJ2-7, with a weak D call TRBD1 (6 bases). Germline V CDR1 and CDR2: SGHAT, FQNNGV. V was shortened by 5 bases and J by 3 bases, with 14 bases between the two germline ends. CDR3 length: 14 amino acids. CDR3 sequence reads: CASSRDIGFYEQYF. DNA of the CDR3: TGTGCCAGCAGCCGGGACATTGGATTCTACGAGCAGTACTTC.

This chain uses TRBV16 with TRBJ1-5; maybe TRBD1 (6 bases). The V gene lost 4 bases and the J gene lost 4 bases, with 8 bases spanning the gap. The V gene's germline CDR1 is KGHSY and CDR2 FQNENV. This CDR3 contains 13 residues. The CDR3 protein is CASSPQGNQPQHF. The CDR3 region has the DNA TGTGCCAGCAGCCCTCAGGGGAATCAGCCCCAGCATTTT.